A single sample gave rise to the 11 T cell receptor beta chains below, sequenced in a study of T cells after yellow fever vaccination. TCRdb independently ran MiXCR on the 5' RACE reads; one entry per CDR3 protein. The data contain approximately 240,000 distinct CDR3 sequences, more than 3.5% of them seen just once; the ten biggest clones take up approximately 18%. Source: PBMCs, taken 15 days after the yellow fever booster vaccination. All receptors derive from a man between 18 and 35 years old who received the YFV17D yellow fever vaccine.

This clonotype has at least ten counts. This chain joins TRBV6-5 and TRBJ2-3, with D maybe TRBD2 (6 bases). The germline CDR1 and CDR2 sequences are MNHEY and SVGAGI. This CDR3 contains 14 residues. Trimming cost V 2 bases and J 4 bases, with 10 bases left between them. CDR3 DNA sequence: TGTGCCAGCAGTTACGCCGGGGGAGCAGATACGCAGTATTTT. As protein: CASSYAGGADTQYF.

This clonotype was picked up a small number of times. The rearrangement joins TRBV2 to TRBJ2-6, with unresolved D. Deletions cut 6 bases from V and 2 bases from J, with 23 bases between. This CDR3 has 19 residues. Germline CDR1 SNHLY, CDR2 FYNNEI. The CDR3 DNA is TGTGCCAGCAGGCCCAACCGGGCCCCGGTTGGGGCTGGGGCCAACGTCCTGACTTTC. Translating it yields CASRPNRAPVGAGANVLTF.

This clonotype occurred many times. The CDR3 spells CASSQTSGELFF. As DNA, the CDR3 is TGTGCCAGCTCACAGACAAGCGGGGAGCTGTTTTTT. This chain joins TRBV18 and TRBJ2-2; D unresolved. The germline V gene encodes CDR1 KGHSH and CDR2 LQKENI. Trimming took 4 bases from V and 7 from J, leaving 7 bases between them. The CDR3 extends over 12 amino acids. The whole variable domain, remainder taken from reference TRBV18 and TRBJ2-2, is NAGVMQNPRHLVRRRGQEARLRCSPMKGHSHVYWYRQLPEEGLKFMVYLQKENIIDESGMPKERFSAEFPKEGPSILRIQQVVRGDSAAYFCASSQTSGELFFGEGSRLTVL.

This clonotype was seen at least ten times. The chain uses TRBV12-3 or TRBV12-4 and TRBJ2-2; 13 bases agree with TRBD2. There are 17 residues in the CDR3. The V and J ends lost 7 bases and 0 bases, in that order; junction bases with no gene match: 5. CDR3 in amino acids: CASKGLAGAANTGELFF. The CDR3 DNA sequence: TGTGCCAGCAAAGGACTAGCGGGGGCCGCGAACACCGGGGAGCTGTTTTTT.

This clonotype has at least ten counts. The J gene is TRBJ2-6, the V gene TRBV28; TRBD1 matches at 9 bases. J gave up 0 bases and V 5 bases, and 5 bases lay outside the gene matches. There are 17 residues in the CDR3. Germline assignment: CDR1 MDHEN and CDR2 SYDVKM. The CDR3 DNA reads as TGTGCCAGCAGTCCCGGACAGGGGCGCTCTGGGGCCAACGTCCTGACTTTC. This encodes CASSPGQGRSGANVLTF.

This clonotype was counted between two and nine times. This chain connects TRBV5-1 to TRBJ1-4; tentatively, D is TRBD1 (5 bases). Germline CDR1 is SGHRS and CDR2 is YFSETQ. There are 15 residues in the CDR3. V shed 0 bases and J shed 5 bases, with 11 bases lying between them. The CDR3 loop is CASSLGDGPNEKLFF. The CDR3 DNA is TGCGCCAGCAGCTTGGGGGACGGGCCCAATGAAAAACTGTTTTTT.

Many counts were recorded for this clonotype. The chain uses TRBV6-5 and TRBJ2-2; the D is unclear. Trimming took 4 bases from V and 4 from J, leaving 4 bases between them. Germline V gene data show CDR1 as MNHEY and CDR2 as SVGAGI. The CDR3 length is 12 residues. The CDR3 coding sequence is TGTGCCAGCAGTTGGTTCACCGGGGAGCTGTTTTTT. This sequence encodes CASSWFTGELFF.

This clonotype has at least ten counts. The J gene is TRBJ1-6, the V gene TRBV15, with 8 positions matching TRBD1. The V segment lost 7 bases and the J segment 4 bases; nucleotides outside the gene matches: 6. The germline CDR1 and CDR2 sequences are LNHNV and YYDKDF (reference sequence). This CDR3 has 15 amino acids. CDR3 DNA sequence: TGTGCCACCACCGAGGACAGGGTTTATAATTCACCCCTCCACTTT. Encoded protein: CATTEDRVYNSPLHF.

This clonotype was recorded many times. The chain links TRBV27 to TRBJ2-7; the D gene is possibly TRBD1 (6 bases). Trimming removed 5 bases from V and 2 bases from J, with 13 bases in between. CDR1 is MNHEY and CDR2 is SMNVEV in the germline V gene (reference sequence). The CDR3 length is 14 residues. The CDR3 nucleotides read TGTGCCAGCAGTCTCCTCCGGACAGCCTACGAGCAGTACTTC. Translating it yields CASSLLRTAYEQYF.

This clonotype was detected ten times or more. The chain recombines TRBV2 with TRBJ2-1, with no clear D. This CDR3 contains 16 residues. V shed 4 bases and J shed 1 base, with 14 bases lying between them. Germline CDR1 and CDR2: SNHLY and FYNNEI. This chain's CDR3 is CASSGPQTFSYNEQFF. CDR3 in DNA: TGTGCCAGCAGTGGTCCCCAGACATTTTCCTACAATGAGCAGTTCTTC.

This clonotype was counted many times. This sequence joins TRBV20-1 and TRBJ2-2; no reliable D call. CDR1 and CDR2 (germline): DFQATT, SNEGSKA (reference sequence). Trimming stripped 6 bases from V and 1 base from J, with 9 bases between. The CDR3 is 13 amino acids. The CDR3 is CSARFGNTGELFF. CDR3 in DNA: TGCAGTGCCCGGTTCGGGAACACCGGGGAGCTGTTTTTT.